This T cell receptor beta chain originates from a study of HIV-infected children after antiretroviral therapy interruption. The CDR3 is 12 residues long. The V gene's germline CDR1 is SNHLY and CDR2 FYNNEI. V was shortened by 9 bases and J by 2 bases, with 11 bases between the two germline ends. RNA-based 3' RACE libraries used unique molecular identifiers. One entry per CDR3 protein results from TCRdb running MiXCR on the 3' RACE reads. In the table there are about 15,000 distinct CDR3 sequences, 3% to 3.5% of which are singletons. Treatment of the sample: PENTA 11 planned treatment interruption arm or continuous ART arm. This clonotype was recorded many times.

The TCR sequence derives from a pool of human donors with HIV. The sample in question was CD45RO+ CD8+ T cells from PBMCs, pooled from several time points, obtained from a donor given antiretroviral therapy, either interrupted or continuous. Described subset: memory CD8+ CD45RO+ CD45RA- T cells. The chain links TRBV2 to TRBJ2-7; possibly TRBD2 for D (5 bases). CDR3 sequence reads: CASRGSPYEQYF. The CDR3, as DNA: TGTGCCAGTCGAGGGTCCCCCTACGAGCAGTACTTC.